These 9 T cell receptor beta chains share one sample of origin, sequenced in a study of tumor-infiltrating lymphocytes in localized non-small cell lung cancer (dated by TCRdb to the early 2020s). The library was prepared using the immunoSEQ multiplex PCR assay. TCRdb limited this immuneACCESS table to in-frame rearrangements with V and J called. A share of clones is missing; checked studies link under half to unresolved V genes, and the rest is unexplained. Present in this sample are tens of thousands of clones, 50% to 80% of which were seen just once. Around 5% of the sample is in the top ten clones. Sequencing was done on a sample of lung tumor tissue. The receptors come from a human donor with non-small cell lung cancer.

The chain joins TRBV2 to TRBJ1-2, with D perhaps matching TRBD1 (5 bases). CDR1 SNHLY and CDR2 FYNNEI come from the germline V gene. This CDR3 comprises 14 residues. The ends were cut back, 4 bases at V and 3 bases at J, with 12 bases in the middle. CDR3 region: CASSGGRDYYGYTF. The CDR3 DNA follows: TGTGCCAGCAGTGGGGGGAGGGATTACTATGGCTACACCTTC.

The chain couples TRBV27 to TRBJ2-5, with TRBD1 as a possible D gene (7 bases). Germline V gives CDR1 MNHEY, CDR2 SMNVEV (reference sequence). The CDR3 is 15 amino acids. The V end lost 6 bases, the J end lost 2 bases, and 16 bases lay between the germline ends. The CDR3 DNA reads as TGTGCCAGCAGGGCAGGGGGGAGAAGGCAAGAGACCCAGTACTTC. Its protein product is CASRAGGRRQETQYF.

This chain joins TRBV2 and TRBJ2-1; D gene unclear. CDR1 SNHLY and CDR2 FYNNEI come from the germline V gene. This CDR3 is built from 15 residues. With 2 bases removed from V and 1 base from J, the gap between germline ends came to 9 bases. The CDR3 protein is CASSERVASYNEQFF. CDR3 sequence (DNA): TGTGCCAGCAGTGAACGAGTTGCTTCCTACAATGAGCAGTTCTTC.

This rearrangement joins TRBV7-2 to TRBJ2-4; 10 bases are a match to TRBD2. The CDR3 spans 13 residues. Germline CDR1 is SGHTA and CDR2 is FQGNSA. Trimming cost V 6 bases and J 8 bases; bases outside gene matches: 4. The chain's CDR3 is CASSQRGGDIQYF. CDR3 bases: TGTGCCAGCAGTCAGCGGGGGGGGGACATTCAGTACTTC.

The table lists this clone with a few counts. This chain links TRBV7-9 with TRBJ1-4; tentatively, D is TRBD1 (5 bases). The CDR3 loop spans 17 amino acids. Germline V gene data show CDR1 as SEHNR and CDR2 as FQNEAQ (reference sequence). Trimming removed 7 bases at V and 7 bases at J, with 25 bases between. CDR3 nucleotide sequence: TGTGCCAGCACCAAGGGACTAGCGGGAGGGCGGGGTGAAAAACTGTTTTTT. It is translated as CASTKGLAGGRGEKLFF.

The chain links TRBV5-1 to TRBJ2-5; D may be TRBD1 (5 bases). V shed 0 bases and J shed 1 base, with 10 bases lying between them. Germline V gene lookup returns CDR1 SGHRS and CDR2 YFSETQ. The length of the CDR3 is 15 residues. The CDR3 coding sequence is TGCGCCAGCAGCTTGGCCCAGGGCCTCCAAGAGACCCAGTACTTC. It yields the protein CASSLAQGLQETQYF.

The chain couples TRBV18 to TRBJ2-7; D is perhaps TRBD1 (6 bases). The CDR3 is 13 amino acids. Trimming shortened V by 3 bases and J by 4 bases, and 10 bases separated the two germline ends. From germline, CDR1 is KGHSH and CDR2 LQKENI. This chain's CDR3 is CASSPQTGYEQYF. In DNA form, the CDR3 reads TGTGCCAGCTCACCTCAAACAGGGTACGAGCAGTACTTC.

The chain employs TRBV18 and TRBJ2-7; D remains unclear. Germline CDR1 and CDR2: KGHSH and LQKENI. CDR3 length: 13 amino acids. Trimming pared 1 base from V and 2 bases from J, leaving 6 bases between. The CDR3 bases are TGTGCCAGCTCACCACAACGGACCTACGAGCAGTACTTC. This sequence encodes CASSPQRTYEQYF.

J is TRBJ2-7 and V is TRBV5-8; possibly TRBD1 for D (5 bases). CDR1 and CDR2 from the germline V gene are SGHTS and YDEGEE. V lost 1 base and J 4 bases, leaving 18 bases between the germline ends. The CDR3 is made up of 16 amino acids. In DNA form, the CDR3 reads TGTGCCAGCAGCTTGAGGGCTGTACAGGACCGTTACGAGCAGTACTTC. This gives the protein CASSLRAVQDRYEQYF.